The rows below give T cell receptor beta chains drawn from one sample of a study of CD8+ T cells in alopecia areata. The assay was immunoSEQ multiplex PCR, and TCRdb's table has in-frame clones only and misses some. The repertoire holds a few hundred thousand clones, with 35% to 40% as singletons. The material was CD4+ T cells sorted from blood, obtained between weeks 30 and 35, from a patient treated with tofacitinib. Receptors originate from a human donor with alopecia areata. CDR3s include the opening cysteine and the closing phenylalanine or tryptophan. A D gene is named only where the DNA matches it firmly. A clone size is listed for some rows: how often the clone was seen (once, few, many), or a class if it is expanded.

d_call: TRBD2
j_call: TRBJ2-3
clone_size: few
v_call: TRBV27
cdr3_nt: TGTGCCAGCGGTGCCGGACTAGTTCCAGATACGCAGTATTTT
cdr3_aa: CASGAGLVPDTQYF

d_call: .
j_call: TRBJ2-1
clone_size: .
v_call: TRBV9
cdr3_nt: TGTGCCAGCAGCTATTTGTCATCCGGCTCCTACAATGAGCAGTTCTTC
cdr3_aa: CASSYLSSGSYNEQFF

d_call: .
j_call: TRBJ1-1
clone_size: few
v_call: TRBV10-1
cdr3_nt: TGCGCCAGCAGTCCCGAGGGCGACAGGGAAGCTTTCTTT
cdr3_aa: CASSPEGDREAFF

d_call: TRBD1
j_call: TRBJ2-1
clone_size: .
v_call: TRBV7-2
cdr3_nt: TGTGCCAGCAGCTCGAGGGACAGGGGGGTCAATGAGCAGTTCTTC
cdr3_aa: CASSSRDRGVNEQFF

d_call: .
j_call: TRBJ1-2
clone_size: few
v_call: TRBV11-2
cdr3_nt: TGTGCCAGCAGCTCCTGGGGCCAGGTTTCCGGCCTCGAGGGTTATGGCTACACCTTC
cdr3_aa: CASSSWGQVSGLEGYGYTF

d_call: .
j_call: TRBJ1-2
clone_size: few
v_call: TRBV29-1
cdr3_nt: TGCAGCGTGTCCGGGACGGGAGGCTATGGCTACACCTTC
cdr3_aa: CSVSGTGGYGYTF

d_call: TRBD2
j_call: TRBJ2-3
clone_size: few
v_call: TRBV5-4
cdr3_nt: TGTGCCAGCAGCTTGATTCGGCTAGCGGGAGGGACGAGCACAGATACGCAGTATTTT
cdr3_aa: CASSLIRLAGGTSTDTQYF

d_call: TRBD1
j_call: TRBJ1-2
clone_size: few
v_call: TRBV7-9
cdr3_nt: TGTGCCAGCAGCCGACAGGGCGACTATGGCTACACCTTC
cdr3_aa: CASSRQGDYGYTF

d_call: .
j_call: TRBJ2-7
clone_size: few
v_call: TRBV20-1
cdr3_nt: TGCAGTGCTCGAGACCACTACGAGCAGTACTTC
cdr3_aa: CSARDHYEQYF

d_call: .
j_call: TRBJ1-5
clone_size: .
v_call: TRBV6-4
cdr3_nt: TGTGCCAGCAGCCATGGGGGGGGCGGCAATCAGCCCCAGCATTTT
cdr3_aa: CASSHGGGGNQPQHF

d_call: TRBD2
j_call: TRBJ2-1
clone_size: few
v_call: TRBV29-1
cdr3_nt: TGCAGCGTTGAAGCCAGAAGCGGGGGCAACAATGAGCAGTTCTTC
cdr3_aa: CSVEARSGGNNEQFF

d_call: .
j_call: TRBJ1-2
clone_size: .
v_call: TRBV6-6
cdr3_nt: TGTGCCAGCAGTTCGGACCCTATGATGGGCTATGGCTACACCTTC
cdr3_aa: CASSSDPMMGYGYTF

d_call: .
j_call: TRBJ1-5
clone_size: few
v_call: TRBV19
cdr3_nt: TGTGCCAGTAGTCCACAGGAGTTTCAGCCCCAGCATTTT
cdr3_aa: CASSPQEFQPQHF

d_call: .
j_call: TRBJ1-1
clone_size: .
v_call: TRBV7-9
cdr3_nt: TGTGCCAGCAGCTTAATCCCAGACACTGAAGCTTTCTTT
cdr3_aa: CASSLIPDTEAFF

d_call: TRBD2
j_call: TRBJ2-7
clone_size: few
v_call: TRBV7-9
cdr3_nt: TGTGCCAGCAGCTTGTCTAGCGGGAGTTACGAGCAGTACTTC
cdr3_aa: CASSLSSGSYEQYF

d_call: .
j_call: TRBJ2-5
clone_size: .
v_call: TRBV9
cdr3_nt: TGTGCCAGCAGCGTAGATGGGGGCCAAGGGACCCAGTACTTC
cdr3_aa: CASSVDGGQGTQYF

d_call: TRBD2
j_call: TRBJ2-3
clone_size: .
v_call: TRBV30
cdr3_nt: TGTGCCTGGAGTCCGCCCGGGAGCGGGAGTCCATATACGCAGTATTTT
cdr3_aa: CAWSPPGSGSPYTQYF

d_call: .
j_call: TRBJ2-7
clone_size: .
v_call: TRBV6-5
cdr3_nt: TGTGCCAGCAGTGAGGGTCAGAACCCCTACGAGCAGTACTTC
cdr3_aa: CASSEGQNPYEQYF

d_call: .
j_call: TRBJ2-7
clone_size: .
v_call: TRBV7-2
cdr3_nt: TGTGCCAGCAGCCCCAGGGGAGCGGGGAAGAACGAGCAGTACTTC
cdr3_aa: CASSPRGAGKNEQYF

d_call: TRBD2
j_call: TRBJ2-7
clone_size: .
v_call: TRBV19
cdr3_nt: TGTGCCAGTACCCAGGCGGCGGGGGGCAAACCCTACGAGCAGTACTTC
cdr3_aa: CASTQAAGGKPYEQYF

d_call: TRBD1
j_call: TRBJ2-7
clone_size: few
v_call: TRBV7-9
cdr3_nt: TGTGCCAGCAGCCTGGGACAGGTTAACCACGAGCAGTACTTC
cdr3_aa: CASSLGQVNHEQYF

d_call: .
j_call: TRBJ2-7
clone_size: once
v_call: TRBV5-1
cdr3_nt: TGCGCCAGCAGCCGTCGGGACAACTCCTACGAGCAGTACTTC
cdr3_aa: CASSRRDNSYEQYF

d_call: TRBD1
j_call: TRBJ1-1
clone_size: .
v_call: TRBV29-1
cdr3_nt: TGCAGCGGGGGACAGGGAGACACTGAAGCTTTCTTT
cdr3_aa: CSGGQGDTEAFF

d_call: TRBD2
j_call: TRBJ2-5
clone_size: few
v_call: TRBV4-1
cdr3_nt: TGCGCCAGCAGCCAACTCGGACTAGGGACGGAGACCCAGTACTTC
cdr3_aa: CASSQLGLGTETQYF

d_call: .
j_call: TRBJ1-2
clone_size: .
v_call: TRBV4-1
cdr3_nt: TGCGCCAGCAGCCAAGGCGCGGGACGGCTAGCCTCCTATAACTATGGCTACACCTTC
cdr3_aa: CASSQGAGRLASYNYGYTF

d_call: TRBD2
j_call: TRBJ2-3
clone_size: .
v_call: TRBV9
cdr3_nt: TGTGCCAGCAGCGCCCGGGGACTAGCGGGAGACTCAGATACGCAGTATTTT
cdr3_aa: CASSARGLAGDSDTQYF

d_call: TRBD2
j_call: TRBJ2-3
clone_size: .
v_call: TRBV7-2
cdr3_nt: TGTGCCAGCAGCTTAGGGGCGGGAGTGAGGACAGATACGCAGTATTTT
cdr3_aa: CASSLGAGVRTDTQYF

d_call: .
j_call: TRBJ2-5
clone_size: .
v_call: TRBV6-1
cdr3_nt: TGTGCCAGCAGTGTGATGGGGGAGACCCAGTACTTC
cdr3_aa: CASSVMGETQYF

d_call: .
j_call: TRBJ1-1
clone_size: few
v_call: TRBV7-9
cdr3_nt: TGTGCCAGCAGATTGATGAACACTGAAGCTTTCTTT
cdr3_aa: CASRLMNTEAFF

d_call: TRBD2
j_call: TRBJ2-5
clone_size: .
v_call: TRBV15
cdr3_nt: TGTGCCACCAAATTGGCAGCGGGGGAGACCCAGTACTTC
cdr3_aa: CATKLAAGETQYF

d_call: .
j_call: TRBJ1-2
clone_size: once
v_call: TRBV6-5
cdr3_nt: TGTGCCAGCAGTTACTTAGGTCCGGGTCCAGGCGCTGGCTACACCTTC
cdr3_aa: CASSYLGPGPGAGYTF

d_call: .
j_call: TRBJ1-3
clone_size: few
v_call: TRBV7-2
cdr3_nt: TGTGCCAGCAGCCTACCGTACCCTGACGGAATCTCTGGAAACACCATATATTTT
cdr3_aa: CASSLPYPDGISGNTIYF

d_call: .
j_call: TRBJ1-5
clone_size: .
v_call: TRBV6-1
cdr3_nt: TGTGCCAGCATTCCAGCGTACAATCAGCCCCAGCATTTT
cdr3_aa: CASIPAYNQPQHF

d_call: TRBD2
j_call: TRBJ2-1
clone_size: .
v_call: TRBV9
cdr3_nt: TGTGCCAGCAGCCCCCGGGGACTAGCGGGGGGTCATGAGCAGTTCTTC
cdr3_aa: CASSPRGLAGGHEQFF

d_call: .
j_call: TRBJ2-6
clone_size: .
v_call: TRBV14
cdr3_nt: TGTGCCAGCAGCCAAGATACGGACTCCCGCACTTCTGGGGCCAACGTCCTGACTTTC
cdr3_aa: CASSQDTDSRTSGANVLTF

d_call: .
j_call: TRBJ2-1
clone_size: .
v_call: TRBV6-1
cdr3_nt: TGTGCCAGCAGTCGGACGGAAATGGTACAGTTCTTC
cdr3_aa: CASSRTEMVQFF

d_call: .
j_call: TRBJ2-7
clone_size: .
v_call: TRBV7-2
cdr3_nt: TGTGCCAGCAGCCGGCAGGGCGGCATAGGGGAGCAGTACTTC
cdr3_aa: CASSRQGGIGEQYF

d_call: .
j_call: TRBJ2-7
clone_size: .
v_call: TRBV30
cdr3_nt: TGTGCCTGGGCCCCCGGGCAAAGGGAGCAGTACTTC
cdr3_aa: CAWAPGQREQYF

d_call: .
j_call: TRBJ1-2
clone_size: .
v_call: TRBV2
cdr3_nt: TGTGCCAGCAGTGAAGGGGAGAGGAACTATGGCTACACCTTC
cdr3_aa: CASSEGERNYGYTF